This entry lists 5 T cell receptor beta chains sequenced from one sample in a study of vaccination and CD4 T cells after COVID-19. The antigens these receptors bind are not known. Sequencing of cultured CD4+ T cell DNA used the Oncomine TCR Beta short-read assay. TCRdb itself ran the PCR reads through MiXCR, one entry per CDR3 protein. This table holds more than 15,000 distinct CDR3 sequences, just under 55% found once. The time point: late sampling 161 to 241 days after vaccination in a few convalescent patients. Noted treatment: roughly 10-day PBMC culture with coronavirus spike peptide pools or control peptides (ViraFEST assay). The specimen comprised CD4+ T cells from blood, cultured in vitro, sampled about 7 months after SARS-CoV-2 vaccination. Receptors were obtained from a human donor who had recovered from COVID-19.

This CDR3 is CASSRLGSQETQYF. CDR3 bases: TGTGCCAGCAGCAGACTAGGAAGCCAAGAGACCCAGTACTTC. This chain uses TRBV7-2 with TRBJ2-5, with D possibly matching TRBD2 (6 bases). There are 14 residues in the CDR3. Trimming shortened V by 5 bases and J by 1 base, and 11 bases separated the two germline ends. Per the germline V gene, CDR1 is SGHTA and CDR2 is FQGNSA.

This clonotype was seen a handful of times. V gene TRBV20-1 combines with J gene TRBJ1-1; TRBD1 matches 7 bases. V gave up 6 bases and J gave up 4 bases; unmatched junction bases: 8. CDR3 size: 13 residues. CDR1 and CDR2 (germline): DFQATT, SNEGSKA (reference sequence). CDR3 nucleotide sequence: TGCAGTGCCCGACAGGGATTAGGCACTGAAGCTTTCTTT. Protein sequence: CSARQGLGTEAFF.

This chain links TRBV10-3 with TRBJ2-7; 9 nucleotides match TRBD2. Per the germline V gene, CDR1 is ENHRY and CDR2 is SYGVKD. V shed 8 bases, J shed 6 bases, and the junction held 11 bases outside the gene matches. This CDR3 contains 14 residues. The CDR3: CAIATGTSSFEQYF. In DNA form, the CDR3 reads TGTGCCATCGCCACCGGGACTAGCTCGTTCGAGCAGTACTTC.

This rearrangement joins TRBV21-1 to TRBJ2-1; the table's D call, TRBD2, was not checked against the DNA. TRBV21-1 is marked as a pseudogene. The CDR3 is 15 amino acids. CDR3 DNA sequence: TGTGCCAGCAGCGCGAGCGGGAGGGCCTACAATGAGCAGTTCTTC. Translation: CASSASGRAYNEQFF.

The V call is TRBV11-3, the J call TRBJ2-3; D remains unclear. Trimming left V 5 bases short and J 4 bases short, with 10 bases between. CDR1 and CDR2 from the germline V gene are SGHNT and YENEEA. The CDR3 is made up of 13 amino acids. The CDR3 loop reads CASSLMYSDTQYF. CDR3 sequence (DNA): TGTGCCAGCAGCCTAATGTATTCAGATACGCAGTATTTT.